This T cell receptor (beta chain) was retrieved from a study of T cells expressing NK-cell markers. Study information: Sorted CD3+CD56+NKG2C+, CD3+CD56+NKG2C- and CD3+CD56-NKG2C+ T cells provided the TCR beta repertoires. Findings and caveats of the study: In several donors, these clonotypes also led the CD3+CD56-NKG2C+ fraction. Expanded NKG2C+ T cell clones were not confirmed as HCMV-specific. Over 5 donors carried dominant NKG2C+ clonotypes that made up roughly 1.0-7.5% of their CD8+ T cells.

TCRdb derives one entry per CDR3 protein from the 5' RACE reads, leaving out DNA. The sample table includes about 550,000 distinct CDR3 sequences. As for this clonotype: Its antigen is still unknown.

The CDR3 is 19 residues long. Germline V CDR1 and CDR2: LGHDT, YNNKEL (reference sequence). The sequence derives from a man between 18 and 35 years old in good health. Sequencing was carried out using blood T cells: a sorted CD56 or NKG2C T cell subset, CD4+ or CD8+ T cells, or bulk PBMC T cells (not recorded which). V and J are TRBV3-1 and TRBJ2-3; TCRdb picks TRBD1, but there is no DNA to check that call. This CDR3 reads CASSQDGVLSRGRTDTQYF.